This TCR beta chain was documented in a study of PD-1 blockade in mismatch repair-deficient tumors. Broader study findings: Rapid post-treatment expansion, then contraction, generally preceding radiologic response, marked tumor-resident clones.

Concerning this clone: Its specificity is not known.

Data came from immunoSEQ multiplex PCR; TCRdb stores just in-frame clones and leaves some out. The table shows around 30,000 clones, with 65% to 85% occurring only once. A few pembrolizumab responders had their TCRs sequenced. V was clipped by 3 bases and J by 2 bases; unmatched bases: 3. The length of the CDR3 is 14 residues. From germline, CDR1 is LNHDA and CDR2 SQIVND (reference sequence). This clonotype originated in an adult with mismatch repair-deficient cancer. The starting material was PBMCs, obtained approximately 6 weeks after starting pembrolizumab. J is TRBJ2-7 and V is TRBV19; 8 bases agree with TRBD2. The CDR3 DNA follows: TGTGCCAGTAGTATCGCGGGAGGAACCTACGAGCAGTACTTC. It translates to CASSIAGGTYEQYF. Variable domain in full (rest from reference TRBV19 and TRBJ2-7): DGGITQSPKYLFRKEGQNVTLSCEQNLNHDAMYWYRQDPGQGLRLIYYSQIVNDFQKGDIAEGYSVSREKKESFPLTVTSAQKNPTAFYLCASSIAGGTYEQYFGPGTRLTVT.